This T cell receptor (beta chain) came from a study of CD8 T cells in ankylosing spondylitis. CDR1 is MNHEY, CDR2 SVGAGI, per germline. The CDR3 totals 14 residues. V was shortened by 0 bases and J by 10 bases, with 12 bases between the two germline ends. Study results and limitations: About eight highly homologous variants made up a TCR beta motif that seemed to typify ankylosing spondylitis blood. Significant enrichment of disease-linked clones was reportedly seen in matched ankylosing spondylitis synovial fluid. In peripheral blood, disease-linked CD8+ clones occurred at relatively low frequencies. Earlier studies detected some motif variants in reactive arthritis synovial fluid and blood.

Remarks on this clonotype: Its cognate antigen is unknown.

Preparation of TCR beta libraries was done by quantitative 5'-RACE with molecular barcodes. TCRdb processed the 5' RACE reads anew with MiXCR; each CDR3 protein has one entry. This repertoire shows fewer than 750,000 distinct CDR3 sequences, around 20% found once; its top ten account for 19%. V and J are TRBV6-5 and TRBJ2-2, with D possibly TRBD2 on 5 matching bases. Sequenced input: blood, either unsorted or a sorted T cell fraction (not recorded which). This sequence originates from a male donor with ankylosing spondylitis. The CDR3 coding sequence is TGTGCCAGCAGTTACTCGGACTTCCGTCAGGAGCTGTTTTTT. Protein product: CASSYSDFRQELFF.